Listed below are T cell receptor beta chains from one sample, sequenced in a study of siplizumab effects on memory and regulatory T cells. Sequenced by immunoSEQ multiplex PCR; TCRdb stores in-frame clones only, minus some. The table includes about 100,000 clones, 80% to 95% detected once. The sample consisted of CD4+ T cells sorted from blood. The receptor source for this set is a human donor in good health. Both conserved end residues are trimmed from each CDR3. Each record gives: J gene, V gene, CDR3 protein.

TRBJ2-1	TRBV29-1	SVEETDRGF
TRBJ1-2	TRBV5-1	ASSWADNYGYT
TRBJ1-1	TRBV5-1	ASSGGTGNTEAF
TRBJ2-1	TRBV7-2	ASARGQGSNEQF
TRBJ1-1	TRBV18	ASSFGQPMNTEAF
TRBJ2-3	TRBV25-1	ASSEYLWSITDTQY
TRBJ1-1	TRBV4-3	ASSPEVLGTGPAF
TRBJ2-2	TRBV14	ASSQDLNTGELF
TRBJ2-1	TRBV6-1	ASSPTPTAVEQF
TRBJ1-1	TRBV4-3	ASSPAGVRGTEAF
TRBJ2-7	TRBV7-7	ASSFTPYEQY